What follows describes a single TCR beta chain. Its specificity is unknown. Germline lookup yields CDR1 GTSNPN and CDR2 SVGIG (reference sequence). The CDR3 consists of 15 residues. Trimming cost V 2 bases and J 5 bases, with 18 bases left between them. The data are from a study of T cell responses to AZD1222 COVID-19 vaccine. General study findings and limits: Spike as a whole was targeted by vaccine-associated CD4 TCRs, dominant at 160-218 and 743-854. Females made up more of the donors, who were largely white British, and clonal diversity may have come out too low.

The table came from immunoSEQ multiplex PCR; TCRdb's copy has only in-frame clones and leaves some out. The sample lists approximately 180,000 clones, 85% to 95% occurring once. The sequencing used peripheral blood, collected on day 0 of AZD1222 vaccination. The origin of this receptor is an adult in good health. The J gene is TRBJ1-1, the V gene TRBV30, with D possibly TRBD1 on 5 matching bases. CDR3 region: CAWSPPQRGRTEAFF. The CDR3 nucleotides read TGTGCCTGGAGTCCCCCACAGAGGGGTCGGACTGAAGCTTTCTTT.